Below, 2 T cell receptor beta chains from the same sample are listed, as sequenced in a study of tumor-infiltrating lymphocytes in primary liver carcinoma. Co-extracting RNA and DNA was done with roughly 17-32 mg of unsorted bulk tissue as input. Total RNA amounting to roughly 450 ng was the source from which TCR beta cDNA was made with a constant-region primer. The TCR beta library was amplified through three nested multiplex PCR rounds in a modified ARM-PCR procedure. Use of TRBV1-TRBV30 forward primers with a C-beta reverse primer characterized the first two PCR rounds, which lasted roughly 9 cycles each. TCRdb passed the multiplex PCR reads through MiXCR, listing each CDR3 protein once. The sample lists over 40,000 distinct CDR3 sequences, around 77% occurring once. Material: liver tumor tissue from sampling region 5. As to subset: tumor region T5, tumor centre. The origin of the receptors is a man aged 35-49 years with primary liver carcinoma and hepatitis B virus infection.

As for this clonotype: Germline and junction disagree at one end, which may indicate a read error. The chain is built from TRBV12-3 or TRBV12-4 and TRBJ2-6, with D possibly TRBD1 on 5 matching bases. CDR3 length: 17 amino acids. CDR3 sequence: CARSPRIGVSGANVLAF. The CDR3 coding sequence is TGTGCCAGGAGTCCCCGTATAGGGGTCTCTGGGGCCAACGTCCTGGCTTTC.

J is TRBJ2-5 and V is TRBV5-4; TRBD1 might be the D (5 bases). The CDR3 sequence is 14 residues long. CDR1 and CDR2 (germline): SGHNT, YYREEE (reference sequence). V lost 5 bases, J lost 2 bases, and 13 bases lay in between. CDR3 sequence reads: CASSTARGQETQYF. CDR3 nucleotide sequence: TGTGCCAGCAGTACGGCAAGGGGTCAAGAGACCCAGTACTTC.